This T cell receptor (beta chain) was obtained from a study of blood T cell repertoires in COVID-19. Sequenced by immunoSEQ multiplex PCR; TCRdb stores in-frame clones only, minus some. The table lists 160,000 or so clones, roughly 87% of them singletons. This CDR3 is 17 amino acids long. Germline V CDR1 and CDR2: SGHRS, YFSETQ. V lost 0 bases, J lost 4 bases, and 6 bases stayed unmatched. The TCR comes from a human donor with acute COVID-19. The donor label of this sample is uncertain. The sequenced sample consisted of PBMCs or T cells enriched from blood (not recorded which). The chain links TRBV5-1 to TRBJ2-5; 13 bases align to TRBD2. The CDR3 sequence is CASSLAGTSGVRETQYF. The CDR3 DNA is TGCGCCAGCAGCTTGGCCGGGACTAGCGGGGTGAGAGAGACCCAGTACTTC. The variable domain in full, with the rest retrieved from reference TRBV5-1 and TRBJ2-5, is KAGVTQTPRYLIKTRGQQVTLSCSPISGHRSVSWYQQTPGQGLQFLFEYFSETQRNKGNFPGRFSGRQFSNSRSEMNVSTLELGDSALYLCASSLAGTSGVRETQYFGPGTRLLVL.